This T cell receptor (beta chain) was sequenced for a study of cytomegalovirus exposure and HLA in healthy donors. Study-level background: Genotyping showed roughly 77% of almost 400 donors falling in the Caucasian-associated ancestry cluster.

Broader study findings: Among donors in an Asian-associated ancestry cluster, a later analysis reportedly found fewer N-insertions than the approximately 700-donor mean. Later work showed greater clonal expansion in HLA-associated TCR beta chains than in equally common others.

The V and J ends lost 5 bases and 4 bases, in that order; junction bases with no gene match: 16. The germline V gene has CDR1 LNHDA and CDR2 SQIVND (reference sequence). This CDR3 region has 18 residues. The PCR contained 60 Vbeta and 13 Jbeta primers. Per the original methods: An analysis performed later counted about 80 million unique TCR beta chains (roughly 10 million of them shared). Only in-frame clones appear in the TCRdb table, and some are missing; sequencing was by immunoSEQ multiplex PCR. That table furnishes V, J and clone size, whereas the DNA furnished D and trimming. This table has a few hundred thousand clones, 65% to 75% appearing once. Regarding this clone: The antigen remains unidentified.

The specimen sequenced was PBMCs. The V gene is TRBV19, the J gene TRBJ1-1, with 10 nucleotides matching TRBD1. The sequence was obtained from a woman aged 25 to 45 in good health and CMV-seronegative. CDR3 amino acids: CASSPKPLRTGGVTEAFF. CDR3 DNA: TGTGCCAGTAGTCCCAAGCCCCTCCGGACAGGGGGAGTCACTGAAGCTTTCTTT.